The entry below gives a single T cell receptor (beta chain) sequence along with its context. Method: immunoSEQ multiplex PCR; TCRdb's copy keeps in-frame clones and lacks some. The sample includes about 580,000 clones, more than 95% of them seen just once. The naive CD8 fraction comprised CD45RO-negative cells positively selected for CCR7 and excluded terminally differentiated effector memory CD45RA+ cells. The data were obtained in a study of shared clonotypes between healthy human individuals. This CDR3 contains 12 residues. Trimming left V 0 bases short and J 9 bases short, with 6 bases between. Germline V lookup: CDR1 SNHLY, CDR2 FYNNEI.

The chain recombines TRBV2 with TRBJ2-1; D unclear. The receptor comes from a man aged 25 to 45 in good health. The sample consisted of naive CD8+ T cells sorted from blood. The CDR3 region has the DNA TGTGCCAGCAGTGAAGCGCAGGTTGAGCAGTTCTTC. This encodes CASSEAQVEQFF.